This T cell receptor beta chain was found in a study of T cell responses to AZD1222 COVID-19 vaccine. The repertoire was sequenced with immunoSEQ multiplex PCR; TCRdb's copy has only in-frame clones and lacks some. The repertoire consists of 130,000 to 150,000 clones, with 88% occurring once and the leading ten covering about 16%. The germline gives CDR1 LGHNA, CDR2 YSLEER. The CDR3 loop spans 14 amino acids. The germline V and J ends were trimmed by 3 bases and 2 bases, with 10 bases remaining between them. For this clone: Its antigen is not known.

Study outcomes and limitations: The donor cohort was predominantly white British with a female majority, and clonal diversity may have been underestimated.

The receptor comes from an adult in good health. Sample: peripheral blood, taken on day 0 of AZD1222 vaccination. This sequence joins TRBV4-3 and TRBJ1-1; D perhaps matches TRBD1 (6 bases). CDR3 nucleotide sequence: TGCGCCAGCAGCCAGGGGGCCCTTAACACTGAAGCTTTCTTT. Its translation: CASSQGALNTEAFF.